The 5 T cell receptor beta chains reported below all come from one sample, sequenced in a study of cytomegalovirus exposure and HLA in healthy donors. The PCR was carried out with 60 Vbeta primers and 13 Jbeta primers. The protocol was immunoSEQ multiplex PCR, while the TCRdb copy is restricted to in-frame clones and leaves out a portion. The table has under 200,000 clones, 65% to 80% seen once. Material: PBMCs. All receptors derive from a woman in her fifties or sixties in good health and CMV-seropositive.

The CDR3: CASSQEFAGGPNTVEQYF. In DNA, the CDR3 is TGTGCCAGCAGCCAAGAGTTTGCGGGAGGTCCCAATACGGTGGAGCAGTACTTC. The chain couples TRBV4-2 to TRBJ2-7, with TRBD2 identical over 8 bases. Germline lookup yields CDR1 LGHNA and CDR2 YNFKEQ. V trimming: 0 bases; J trimming: 7 bases; junction bases outside the gene matches: 17. The CDR3 runs to 18 residues.

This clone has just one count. As DNA, the CDR3 is TGTGCCAGCAGCGGAGACAGGGCAGGAAACACCATATATTTT. It yields the protein CASSGDRAGNTIYF. The chain uses TRBV9 and TRBJ1-3, with TRBD1 matching 7 bases. CDR3 size: 14 residues. Germline loops: CDR1 SGDLS, CDR2 YYNGEE. V gave up 3 bases and J gave up 4 bases; unmatched junction bases: 4.

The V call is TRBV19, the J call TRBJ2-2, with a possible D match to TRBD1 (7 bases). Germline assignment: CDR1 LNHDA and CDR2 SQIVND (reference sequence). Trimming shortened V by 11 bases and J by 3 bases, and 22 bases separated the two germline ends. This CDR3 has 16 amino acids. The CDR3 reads CASTGDSTGYTGELFF. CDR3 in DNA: TGTGCCTCCACGGGAGATTCGACAGGGTACACCGGGGAGCTGTTTTTT.

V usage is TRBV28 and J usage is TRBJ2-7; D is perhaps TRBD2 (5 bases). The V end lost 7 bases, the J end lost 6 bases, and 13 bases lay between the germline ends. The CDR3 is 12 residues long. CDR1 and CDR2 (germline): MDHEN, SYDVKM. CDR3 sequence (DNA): TGTGCCAGCACCGGGATCTACCGCGAGCAGTACTTC. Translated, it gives CASTGIYREQYF.

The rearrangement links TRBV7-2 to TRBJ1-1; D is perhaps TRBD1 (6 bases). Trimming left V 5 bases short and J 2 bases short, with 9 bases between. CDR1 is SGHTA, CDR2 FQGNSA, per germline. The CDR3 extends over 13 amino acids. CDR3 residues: CASSAQGNTEAFF. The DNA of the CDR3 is TGTGCCAGCAGCGCACAGGGTAACACTGAAGCTTTCTTT. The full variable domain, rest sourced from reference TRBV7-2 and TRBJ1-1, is GAGVSQSPSNKVTEKGKDVELRCDPISGHTALYWYRQSLGQGLEFLIYFQGNSAPDKSGLPSDRFSAERTGGSVSTLTIQRTQQEDSAVYLCASSAQGNTEAFFGQGTRLTVV.